This T cell receptor (beta chain) was recorded in a study of CD8+CD57+ T cells in acquired aplastic anemia. CDR3 length: 11 amino acids. The V and J ends lost 2 bases and 5 bases respectively, with 4 bases between them. Looked up from germline, CDR1 is SNHLY and CDR2 is FYNNEI. CDR3 and TCR beta VDJ profiling relied on genomic DNA as the template. A single record per CDR3 protein comes from TCRdb applying MiXCR to the reads. The data show some 180,000 distinct CDR3 sequences, less than 65% seen once. Patients chosen for sequencing had CD8+CD57+ cells that had expanded, as shown by flow cytometry. The patients, all of them, had severe acquired aplastic anemia. The study sampled blood from patients who had received no therapy. This clonotype was recorded at least ten times.

The TCR comes from a human donor with aplastic anemia. Sequencing was performed on sorted CD4+, CD8+, or CD8+CD57+ T cells (not recorded which) from PBMCs. The chain carries TRBV2 and TRBJ2-7; D gene uncertain. The CDR3 nucleotides are TGTGCCAGCAGTGAAAGGGACGAGCAGTACTTC. Protein sequence: CASSERDEQYF. The complete variable domain, with remaining parts taken from reference TRBV2 and TRBJ2-7, reads EPEVTQTPSHQVTQMGQEVILRCVPISNHLYFYWYRQILGQKVEFLVSFYNNEISEKSEIFDDQFSVERPDGSNFTLKIRSTKLEDSAMYFCASSERDEQYFGPGTRLTVT.